The clone carrying this TCR beta chain was observed a single time. As yet, its antigen is unknown. This specimen belongs to a study of a mutant IDH1 vaccine in newly diagnosed glioma. Time point of the sample: week 35, safety follow-up. In the vaccine, a single dose held 300 ug of the mutant IDH1 20-mer peptide, along with topical imiquimod. In weeks 1, 3, 5, 7, 11, 15, 19 and 23, patients were immunized, eight times in all. In every donor, the tumor was a new WHO grade 3 or 4 IDH1-mutant, ATRX-lost astrocytoma. Libraries were prepared by immunoSEQ multiplex PCR; TCRdb keeps only in-frame clonotypes and omits some of them. This table has fewer than 45,000 clones, around 91% appearing once. The junction had 4 bases not matched to a gene; V was cut back by 2 bases and J by 9 bases. CDR1 is SGHVS, CDR2 FQNEAQ, per germline. This CDR3 region has 14 residues.

The sample consisted of PBMCs, taken from a glioma patient whose treatment included an IDH1 peptide vaccine. V gene TRBV7-8 combines with J gene TRBJ2-1; 10 bases fit TRBD2. This receptor was taken from a man in his forties with glioma. For the CDR3, the DNA is TGTGCCAGCAGCTTACTAGCGGGAGTGGGTGAGCAGTTCTTC. The encoded protein is CASSLLAGVGEQFF.